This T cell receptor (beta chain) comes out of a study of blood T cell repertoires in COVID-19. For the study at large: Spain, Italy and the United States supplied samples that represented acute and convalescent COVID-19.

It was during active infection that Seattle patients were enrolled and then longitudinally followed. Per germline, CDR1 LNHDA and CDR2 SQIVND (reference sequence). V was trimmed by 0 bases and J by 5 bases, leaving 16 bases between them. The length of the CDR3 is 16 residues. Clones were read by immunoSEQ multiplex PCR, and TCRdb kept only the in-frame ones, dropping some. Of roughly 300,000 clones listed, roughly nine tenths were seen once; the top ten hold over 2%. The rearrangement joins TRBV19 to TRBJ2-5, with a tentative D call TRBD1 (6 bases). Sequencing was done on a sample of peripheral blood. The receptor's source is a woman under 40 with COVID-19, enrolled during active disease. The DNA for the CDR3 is TGTGCCAGTAGTATAGATTTGACAGGCGGCCGGGAGACCCAGTACTTC. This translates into CASSIDLTGGRETQYF.